The 27 T cell receptor beta chains reported below all come from one sample, sequenced in a study of cytomegalovirus exposure and HLA in healthy donors. Both 60 Vbeta primers and 13 Jbeta primers went into the PCR. Method: immunoSEQ multiplex PCR; TCRdb's copy keeps in-frame clones and lacks some. The profile shows fewer than 130,000 clones, roughly 80% of them singletons. Sequencing was performed on PBMCs. All receptors come from a female donor in good health and CMV-seropositive.

Only one count was recorded for this clone. V and J are TRBV28 and TRBJ2-7; TRBD1 matches 7 bases. J lost 3 bases, V lost 7 bases, and 15 bases had no gene match. The germline gives CDR1 MDHEN, CDR2 SYDVKM. The CDR3 runs to 16 residues. CDR3 region: CASTGQAPEAFYEQYF. CDR3 coding DNA: TGTGCCAGCACAGGACAGGCCCCGGAGGCTTTCTACGAGCAGTACTTC.

This clone was counted only a few times. This chain connects TRBV5-5 to TRBJ2-3, with unresolved D. Per the germline V gene, CDR1 is SGHKS and CDR2 is YYEKEE (reference sequence). This CDR3 is built from 15 residues. Trimming removed 2 bases at V and 1 base at J, with 11 bases between. The CDR3 is CASSLGGGGTDTQYF. The CDR3 DNA reads as TGTGCCAGCAGCTTAGGTGGCGGAGGCACAGATACGCAGTATTTT.

Comments on this clone: The junction does not match germline at one end; this may be a read error. The CDR3 loop is CASSLTPGTSVSEQFF. As DNA, the CDR3 is TGTGCCAGCAGCCTAACACCCGGGACTAGCGTCTCTGAGCAGTTCTTC. The chain is built from TRBV7-3 and TRBJ2-1; 10 bases fit TRBD2. The CDR3 totals 16 residues. CDR1 is SGHTA, CDR2 FQGTGA, per germline.

The chain joins TRBV4-1 to TRBJ2-5; D is possibly TRBD2 (6 bases). The V end lost 0 bases, the J end lost 7 bases, and 18 bases lay between the germline ends. Germline V gives CDR1 MGHRA, CDR2 YSYEKL. The CDR3 extends over 16 amino acids. This CDR3 reads CASSQEGPGAEGTQYF. The CDR3 DNA sequence: TGCGCCAGCAGCCAAGAAGGGCCGGGAGCTGAGGGGACCCAGTACTTC.

CDR3 protein: CASSPPVAGANEQFF. The CDR3 nucleotides are TGTGCCAGCTCACCACCGGTAGCGGGGGCGAATGAGCAGTTCTTC. The V gene is TRBV18, the J gene TRBJ2-1; the match to TRBD2 covers 9 bases. Germline V gene sequence: CDR1 KGHSH, CDR2 LQKENI. The CDR3 loop spans 15 amino acids. V dropped 0 bases and J dropped 7; count of bases not matched to a gene: 4.

The chain has TRBV6-1 and TRBJ2-1; perhaps TRBD2 as D (7 bases). Germline CDR1 and CDR2: MNHNS and SASEGT. This CDR3 contains 16 residues. Trimming removed 1 base at V and 10 bases at J, with 20 bases between. CDR3 residues: CASSEDEGGTRKEQFF. The CDR3 DNA reads TGTGCCAGCAGTGAAGACGAGGGGGGGACGAGGAAGGAGCAGTTCTTC.

This chain's CDR3 is CASSDGTGNTEAFF. The CDR3, as DNA: TGTGCCAGCAGCGACGGGACAGGGAACACTGAAGCTTTCTTT. J is TRBJ1-1 and V is TRBV9; 8 bases align to TRBD1. Germline values: CDR1 SGDLS, CDR2 YYNGEE. Germline trimming cut 3 bases from V and 1 base from J; bases unmatched to any gene: 2. The length of the CDR3 is 14 residues. The full variable domain, its missing parts supplied by reference TRBV9 and TRBJ1-1, is DSGVTQTPKHLITATGQRVTLRCSPRSGDLSVYWYQQSLDQGLQFLIQYYNGEERAKGNILERFSAQQFPDLHSELNLSSLELGDSALYFCASSDGTGNTEAFFGQGTRLTVV.

This clone was seen only a few times. This chain joins TRBV5-5 and TRBJ2-7, with 9 bases matching TRBD2. CDR3 length: 14 amino acids. With V trimmed by 2 bases and J by 5 bases, 5 bases remained unmatched. Germline values: CDR1 SGHKS, CDR2 YYEKEE (reference sequence). CDR3 DNA sequence: TGTGCCAGCAGCTTTCGGCGGGAGGGCCACGAGCAGTACTTC. Translating gives CASSFRREGHEQYF.

The chain uses TRBV5-4 and TRBJ1-1; D may be TRBD1 (5 bases). The CDR3 extends over 14 amino acids. The V and J ends lost 4 bases and 4 bases respectively, with 14 bases between them. CDR1 is SGHNT, CDR2 YYREEE, per germline (reference sequence). The CDR3: CASSPPGRGTEAFF. The CDR3, as DNA: TGTGCCAGCAGCCCCCCTGGGAGGGGCACTGAAGCTTTCTTT.

This clone appeared a single time. CDR3 sequence: CASSRRGLDTGELFF. CDR3 nucleotides: TGTGCCAGCAGTCGCAGGGGGCTGGACACCGGGGAGCTGTTTTTT. The chain employs TRBV6-6 and TRBJ2-2, with 8 bases identical to TRBD1. The junction had 5 bases not matched to a gene; V was cut back by 5 bases and J by 3 bases. CDR1 and CDR2 (germline): MNHNY, SVGAGI (reference sequence). The CDR3 is 15 residues long.

The count of this clone is one. J is TRBJ2-2 and V is TRBV7-2, with 11 bases lining up with TRBD1. Germline CDR1 and CDR2: SGHTA and FQGNSA. The CDR3 runs 16 residues. V shed 6 bases, J shed 7 bases, and the junction held 10 bases outside the gene matches. The CDR3 nucleotides are TGTGCCAGCAGGGACCGGGACAGGGGGGTTAACGGGGAGCTGTTTTTT. Its translation: CASRDRDRGVNGELFF.

The V call is TRBV28, the J call TRBJ1-1; 7 bases agree with TRBD1. Looked up from germline, CDR1 is MDHEN and CDR2 is SYDVKM. This CDR3 is 15 amino acids long. V lost 6 bases and J lost 0; bases outside the gene matches: 7. Written as DNA, the CDR3 is TGTGCCAGCAGCACGTACAGGGGCCTGAACACTGAAGCTTTCTTT. Translation gives CASSTYRGLNTEAFF.

The chain links TRBV6-5 to TRBJ1-1; 7 bases are shared with TRBD1. V lost 8 bases to trimming and J lost 8 bases; unmatched junction nucleotides: 2. This CDR3 comprises 10 residues. Germline V CDR1 and CDR2: MNHEY, SVGAGI. The chain's CDR3 is CASQGQEAFF. Written as DNA, the CDR3 is TGTGCCAGCCAGGGACAGGAAGCTTTCTTT.

The rearrangement links TRBV5-1 to TRBJ2-5, with 8 bases lining up with TRBD2. In germline, CDR1 is SGHRS, CDR2 YFSETQ. The CDR3 is 15 residues long. Trimming cost V 0 bases and J 2 bases; bases outside gene matches: 3. CDR3 nucleotides: TGCGCCAGCAGCTTGGTTGCTAGCGGGCAAGAGACCCAGTACTTC. Translation gives CASSLVASGQETQYF. The variable domain in full, completed from reference TRBV5-1 and TRBJ2-5, reads KAGVTQTPRYLIKTRGQQVTLSCSPISGHRSVSWYQQTPGQGLQFLFEYFSETQRNKGNFPGRFSGRQFSNSRSEMNVSTLELGDSALYLCASSLVASGQETQYFGPGTRLLVL.

V gene TRBV30 combines with J gene TRBJ2-2, with a possible D match to TRBD1 (6 bases). The CDR3 contains 16 residues. CDR1 is GTSNPN and CDR2 is SVGIG in the germline V gene (reference sequence). V lost 6 bases and J lost 1, with 18 bases in between. The CDR3 DNA sequence: TGTGCCTGCCGGCTCCCGGGACACAAGAACACCGGGGAGCTGTTTTTT. It specifies CACRLPGHKNTGELFF.

The gene calls are TRBV5-1 and TRBJ2-3, with TRBD1 identical over 10 bases. The V gene's germline CDR1 is SGHRS and CDR2 YFSETQ. This CDR3 has 16 amino acids. V was clipped by 4 bases and J by 4 bases; unmatched bases: 9. The CDR3 sequence: CASSRRDRGTADTQYF. The CDR3 region has the DNA TGCGCCAGCAGCAGAAGGGACAGGGGAACAGCAGATACGCAGTATTTT.

The V gene is TRBV7-9, the J gene TRBJ1-1, with D perhaps TRBD1 (5 bases). The V and J ends lost 5 bases and 1 base respectively, with 17 bases between them. Germline V lookup: CDR1 SEHNR, CDR2 FQNEAQ (reference sequence). The CDR3 consists of 16 residues. The CDR3 spells CASSPMRQISNTEAFF. DNA for the CDR3: TGTGCCAGCAGCCCGATGAGACAGATTTCGAACACTGAAGCTTTCTTT.

This clone showed up just a few times. V is TRBV10-3 and J is TRBJ1-2, with a possible D match to TRBD1 (6 bases). Germline V CDR1 and CDR2: ENHRY, SYGVKD. The V gene lost 6 bases and the J gene lost 5 bases, with 13 bases spanning the gap. The CDR3 has 13 amino acids. CDR3 nucleotides: TGTGCCATCAGGAGCGGACAGACTTATGGCTACACCTTC. Translation: CAIRSGQTYGYTF.

There are a few counts of this clone. The J gene is TRBJ1-2, the V gene TRBV9; 8 bases are shared with TRBD1. V shed 0 bases, J shed 8 bases, and the junction held 9 bases outside the gene matches. The CDR3 is made up of 15 amino acids. Germline V gene data show CDR1 as SGDLS and CDR2 as YYNGEE. This chain's CDR3 is CASSVEGVRGRGYTF. The CDR3 nucleotides read TGTGCCAGCAGCGTAGAGGGCGTCAGGGGGCGCGGCTACACCTTC.

This CDR3 is CASSPRGGPEAFF. The CDR3, as DNA: TGTGCCAGCTCACCACGGGGGGGCCCTGAAGCTTTCTTT. The chain carries TRBV18 and TRBJ1-1; weak D call: TRBD1 (6 bases). V was cut by 1 base and J by 6 bases, with 9 bases left in between. This CDR3 spans 13 amino acids. CDR1 and CDR2 (germline): KGHSH, LQKENI.

Only a few counts were recorded for this clone. This chain links TRBV6-5 with TRBJ1-1, with 8 bases fitting TRBD1. Trimming at V came to 2 bases and at J to 1 base, leaving 0 bases not matched to a gene. Germline V gives CDR1 MNHEY, CDR2 SVGAGI. The length of the CDR3 is 14 residues. CDR3 bases: TGTGCCAGCAGTTACGACAGGGGGAACACTGAAGCTTTCTTT. Translation: CASSYDRGNTEAFF.

The chain couples TRBV27 to TRBJ1-5, with 9 nucleotides matching TRBD1. V trimming: 2 bases; J trimming: 3 bases; junction bases outside the gene matches: 2. The CDR3 is made up of 15 amino acids. Germline V gene lookup returns CDR1 MNHEY and CDR2 SMNVEV (reference sequence). In DNA, the CDR3 is TGTGCCAGCAGTTTAGGACAGGGGTACAATCAGCCCCAGCATTTT. It encodes CASSLGQGYNQPQHF.

The rearrangement joins TRBV4-1 to TRBJ1-1; no clear D. Trimming took off 4 bases at V and 1 base at J, with 10 bases between the two ends. CDR3 length equals 14 residues. Germline V lookup: CDR1 MGHRA, CDR2 YSYEKL. CDR3 DNA: TGCGCCAGCAGCCGGGCAGCTTCGAACACTGAAGCTTTCTTT. Translation gives CASSRAASNTEAFF.

The J gene is TRBJ1-1, the V gene TRBV14; weak D call: TRBD1 (6 bases). Trimming left V 1 base short and J 9 bases short, with 18 bases between. The V gene's germline CDR1 is SGHDN and CDR2 FVKESK. CDR3 size: 15 residues. The CDR3 spells CASSQGRTQGTKAFF. CDR3 nucleotides: TGTGCCAGCAGCCAAGGACGAACCCAGGGGACAAAAGCTTTCTTT. The whole variable domain, filled in from reference TRBV14 and TRBJ1-1, reads EAGVTQFPSHSVIEKGQTVTLRCDPISGHDNLYWYRRVMGKEIKFLLHFVKESKQDESGMPNNRFLAERTGGTYSTLKVQPAELEDSGVYFCASSQGRTQGTKAFFGQGTRLTVV.

The rearrangement links TRBV18 to TRBJ2-5; 11 bases are shared with TRBD1. Germline CDR1 reads KGHSH; CDR2 reads LQKENI. The length of the CDR3 is 15 residues. Unmatched junction bases numbered 4, after V lost 2 bases and J lost 5 bases. CDR3 protein: CASSPSDRGRETQYF. CDR3 coding DNA: TGTGCCAGCTCACCATCGGACAGGGGGCGGGAGACCCAGTACTTC.

The chain is built from TRBV5-5 and TRBJ2-2; D is possibly TRBD2 (6 bases). Per the germline V gene, CDR1 is SGHKS and CDR2 is YYEKEE (reference sequence). Trimming took off 2 bases at V and 6 bases at J, with 11 bases between the two ends. The CDR3 loop spans 14 amino acids. The CDR3, as DNA: TGTGCCAGCAGCTTTACGGGGGTCGCCGGGGAGCTGTTTTTT. This gives the protein CASSFTGVAGELFF.

DNA for the CDR3: TGTGCCAGCAGCTTATATAGCAGCACAGATACGCAGTATTTT. Translating it yields CASSLYSSTDTQYF. This rearrangement joins TRBV7-3 to TRBJ2-3, with D hard to call. The V gene lost 2 bases and the J gene lost 0 bases, with 6 bases spanning the gap. The CDR3 runs to 14 residues. In germline, CDR1 is SGHTA, CDR2 FQGTGA. Combining the CDR3 with reference TRBV7-3 and TRBJ2-3 gives the whole variable domain GAGVSQTPSNKVTEKGKYVELRCDPISGHTALYWYRQSLGQGPEFLIYFQGTGAADDSGLPNDRFFAVRPEGSVSTLKIQRTERGDSAVYLCASSLYSSTDTQYFGPGTRLTVL.